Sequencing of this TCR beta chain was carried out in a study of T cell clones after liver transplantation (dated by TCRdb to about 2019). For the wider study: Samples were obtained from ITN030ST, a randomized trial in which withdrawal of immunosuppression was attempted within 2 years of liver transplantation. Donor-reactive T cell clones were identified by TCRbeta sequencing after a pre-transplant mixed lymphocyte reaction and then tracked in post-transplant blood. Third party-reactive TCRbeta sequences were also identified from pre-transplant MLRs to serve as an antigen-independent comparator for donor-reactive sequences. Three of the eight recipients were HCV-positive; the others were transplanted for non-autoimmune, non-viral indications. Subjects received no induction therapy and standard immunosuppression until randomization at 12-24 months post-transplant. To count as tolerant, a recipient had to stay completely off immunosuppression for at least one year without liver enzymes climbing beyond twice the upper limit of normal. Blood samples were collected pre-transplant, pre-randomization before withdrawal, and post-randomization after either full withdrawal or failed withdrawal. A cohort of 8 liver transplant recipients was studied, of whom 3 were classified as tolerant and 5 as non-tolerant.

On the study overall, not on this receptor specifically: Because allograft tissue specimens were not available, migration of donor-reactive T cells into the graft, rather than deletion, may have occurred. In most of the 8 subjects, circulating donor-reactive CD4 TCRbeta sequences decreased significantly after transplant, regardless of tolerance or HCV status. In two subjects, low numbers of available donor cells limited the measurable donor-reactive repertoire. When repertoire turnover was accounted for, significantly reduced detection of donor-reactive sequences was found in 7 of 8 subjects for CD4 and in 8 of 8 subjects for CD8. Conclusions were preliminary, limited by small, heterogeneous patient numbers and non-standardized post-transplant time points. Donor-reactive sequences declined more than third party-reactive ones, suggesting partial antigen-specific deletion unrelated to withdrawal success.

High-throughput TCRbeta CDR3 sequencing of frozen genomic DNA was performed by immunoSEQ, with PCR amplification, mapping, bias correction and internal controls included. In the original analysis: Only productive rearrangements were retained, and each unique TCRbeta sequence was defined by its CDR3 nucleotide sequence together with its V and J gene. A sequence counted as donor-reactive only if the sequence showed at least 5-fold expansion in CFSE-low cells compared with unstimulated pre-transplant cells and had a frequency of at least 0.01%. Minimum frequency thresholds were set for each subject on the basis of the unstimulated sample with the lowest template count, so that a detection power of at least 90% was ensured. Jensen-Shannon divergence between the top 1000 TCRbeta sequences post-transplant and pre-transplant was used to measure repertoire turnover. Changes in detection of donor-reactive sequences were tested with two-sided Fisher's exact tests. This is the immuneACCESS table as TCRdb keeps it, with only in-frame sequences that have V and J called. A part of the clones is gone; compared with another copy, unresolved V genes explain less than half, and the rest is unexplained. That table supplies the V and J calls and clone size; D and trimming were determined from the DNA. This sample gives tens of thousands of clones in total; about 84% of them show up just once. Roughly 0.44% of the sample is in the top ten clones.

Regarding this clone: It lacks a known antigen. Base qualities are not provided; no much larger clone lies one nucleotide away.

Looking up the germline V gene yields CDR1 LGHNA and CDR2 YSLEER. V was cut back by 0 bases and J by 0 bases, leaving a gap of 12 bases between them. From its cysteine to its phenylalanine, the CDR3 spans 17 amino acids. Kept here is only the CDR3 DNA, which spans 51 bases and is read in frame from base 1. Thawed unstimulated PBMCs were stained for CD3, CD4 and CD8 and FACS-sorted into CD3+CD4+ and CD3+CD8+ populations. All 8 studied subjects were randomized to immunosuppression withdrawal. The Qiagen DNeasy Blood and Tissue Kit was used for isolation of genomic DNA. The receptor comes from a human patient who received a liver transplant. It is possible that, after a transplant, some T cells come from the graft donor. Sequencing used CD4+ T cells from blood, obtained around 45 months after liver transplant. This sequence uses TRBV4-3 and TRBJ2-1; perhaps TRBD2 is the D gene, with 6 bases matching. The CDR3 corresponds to CASSQDSGWSSYNEQFF. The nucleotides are TGCGCCAGCAGCCAAGATAGCGGCTGGAGCTCCTACAATGAGCAGTTCTTC.